This T cell receptor (beta chain) stems from a study of CD8 T cells in ankylosing spondylitis. After removal of 7 bases from V and 8 bases from J, the junction contained 19 bases not matched to a gene. Looked up from germline, CDR1 is SNHLY and CDR2 is FYNNEI. The CDR3 is 18 amino acids. MiXCR, applied by TCRdb to the 5' RACE reads, yields one record per CDR3 protein. The table has 200,000 or so distinct CDR3 sequences, about 18% seen once. Many counts were recorded for this clonotype. This receptor was identified in a male donor aged 5-29 years with ankylosing spondylitis or in good health (not recorded which). The chain links TRBV2 to TRBJ2-1, with 11 positions matching TRBD2. Sequencing used blood, either unsorted or a sorted T cell fraction (not recorded which). CDR3 bases: TGTGCCAGCAATAATGGGGGTAATAGCGGGAGGGCCGTCTATGAGCAGTTCTTC. Amino acids: CASNNGGNSGRAVYEQFF.